This T cell receptor beta chain is drawn from a study of T cells expressing NK-cell markers. Study information: CD3+CD56+NKG2C+, CD3+CD56+NKG2C- and CD3+CD56-NKG2C+ T cells, once sorted, supplied the TCR beta repertoires. With respect to HCMV, most of the eight sequenced donors were seropositive, and one was seronegative.

Reanalyzing the 5' RACE reads, TCRdb keeps one entry per CDR3 protein, without DNA. The table counts hundreds of thousands of distinct CDR3 sequences; 3.5% to 5% lies in the top ten. General study findings and limits: The same clonotypes also predominated in the CD3+CD56-NKG2C+ fraction of a handful of donors. As a fraction of CD8+ T cells, dominant NKG2C+ clonotypes reached roughly 1.0-7.5% in six donors.

CDR3 length: 14 residues. Germline lookup yields CDR1 SGHRS and CDR2 YFSETQ. In regard to this clonotype: Its antigen is as yet unknown.

The sequence came from a woman aged 18 to 75 in good health. Material: blood T cells: a sorted CD56 or NKG2C T cell subset, CD4+ or CD8+ T cells, or bulk PBMC T cells (not recorded which). This chain joins TRBV5-1 and TRBJ2-2; TCRdb picks TRBD1, but there is no DNA to check that call. CDR3 sequence reads: CASSLGTGPGELFF.